This TCR beta chain was recovered during a study of blood T cells in healthy people across ages (dated by TCRdb to the mid-2010s). Study-wide context: In model experiments, template switching captured roughly one uniquely barcoded TCR beta cDNA molecule for every two T cells. Donors of different ages were randomly distributed across sequencing lanes to avoid experimental bias. The study measured age-related changes in TCR beta repertoire diversity using deep sequencing normalized with unique cDNA molecular identifiers. For two donors (one aged 18 to 30 and one aged 80 or older), the study analyzed two additional independent replicas of 1 million unique cDNA reads from the same blood draw. Four age groups were formed from the donors: young (average approximately 15 years), middle-aged (around 37), aged (more than 55) and long-lived (more than 75).

The method behind the library was 5' RACE. For sequencing, an Illumina HiSeq 2500 was employed. A second PCR of about 6 to 11 cycles was performed with a sample-barcoded 5' primer and a J-beta primer mix. A unique molecular identifier was introduced onto each TCR beta cDNA molecule by a template-switch 5' adaptor carrying 12 random nucleotides. Each sample yielded at least 2.5 million CDR3-containing paired-end reads. All of the RNA was converted into first-strand cDNA using the Mint cDNA synthesis kit, with a TRBC-specific oligonucleotide serving as the primer. Following uracil-DNA glycosylase treatment, all cDNA underwent a first 18-cycle PCR with the universal primers M1SS and BC2_uni_R. As for the original processing: For normalization, 1 million high-quality reads were randomly selected from each sample, with every read carrying a distinct molecular identifier. Reads sharing molecular identifiers were discarded rather than binned into consensus sequences. CDR3 identification, clonotype clustering and error correction used MiTCR with a Q25 quality threshold and the strictest error-elimination algorithm. Lower-bound total TCR beta diversity was estimated with a nonparametric unseen species model using Euler transformation. The public reads were reprocessed in TCRdb via fastp at Q25 and MiXCR, keeping in-frame beta chains. Each entry merges the rows of one CDR3 protein and shows their most common DNA and genes. TCRdb, rather than the study authors, made the V and J calls. The sample yields about 1 million distinct CDR3 sequences; more than 40% were counted once. The ten largest clones represent about 20% of the sample.

Overall study outcomes, separate from this receptor: Estimates of total diversity based on one million sequenced T cells were regarded as lower bounds and as underestimates. The CMV infection status of donors was not known, potentially confounding age-related changes in expanded clonotypes. Compared with the aged group, more naive CD4+ T cells, fewer expanded clones and increased TCR diversity were shown by the long-lived group, suggesting age selection. Bulk unsorted PBMC profiling prevented conclusive comparison of naive and antigen-experienced compartments. A strong correlation was found between observed TCR beta diversity and the percentage of naive T cells measured by flow cytometry. Observed TCR beta diversity per million T cells fell roughly linearly with age, and a significant reduction was already apparent by age roughly 40.

Donors were a few dozen systemically healthy Caucasian individuals from Russia aged about 6 to 100 years. About 9.8 milliliters of peripheral blood were drawn from each donor into EDTA-treated Vacutainer tubes. Ficoll-Paque density-gradient centrifugation was used to isolate PBMCs, with at least 6 million obtained per sample. Total RNA, at least 6 micrograms per sample, was extracted from PBMCs with Trizol reagent. The percentages of naive CD45RAhigh/CD27high T cells were determined by flow cytometry on a PBMC aliquot from every donor. With regard to this clonotype: The target of this receptor is not known. The input lacks base qualities; no much larger clone sits a single base away.

This TCR derives from a woman aged 60-75 years in good health. Material for sequencing was blood.

The CDR3 region has the sequence CASSFTGTGTGEQYF. Here is the DNA: TGTGCCAGCAGTTTTACCGGGACAGGGACGGGCGAGCAGTACTTC. Rearrangement joined TRBV7-9 to TRBJ2-7, with 9 middle bases fitting TRBD1. Reading from cysteine to phenylalanine, the CDR3 counts 15 amino acids. The CDR3 DNA has 45 bases and is translated from base 1. Unmatched junction bases come to 12, with V trimmed by 6 bases and J by 6 bases. CDR1 and CDR2 (SEHNR, FQNEAQ) derive from the germline V gene (reference sequence).